The 5 T cell receptor beta chains listed next were all sequenced from one sample in a study of CD4 T cells in relation to SARS-CoV-2 and coronaviruses. Sequencing used immunoSEQ multiplex PCR; TCRdb keeps in-frame clones, though not all of them. The data contain about 39,000 clones, about 79% of them singletons. These receptors' antigens are unknown. Sequenced: naive CD4+ T cells from PBMCs, cultured in vitro. Indicated subset: naive CD4+ T cells isolated by negative enrichment. These receptors all stem from an adult with COVID-19.

CDR3 nucleotide sequence: TGTGCCAGCAGCCAAGTCTCCGGGTCCAACACAGATACGCAGTATTTT. It yields the protein CASSQVSGSNTDTQYF. J is TRBJ2-3 and V is TRBV3-1 (or the pseudogene TRBV3-2); D gene uncertain. This CDR3 spans 16 amino acids. V gave up 1 base and J gave up 2 bases, with 13 bases separating them. Germline values: CDR1 LGHDT, CDR2 YNNKEL (reference sequence).

The gene calls are TRBV4-2 and TRBJ1-3, with D possibly TRBD1 on 6 matching bases. V was shortened by 3 bases and J by 4 bases, with 13 bases between the two germline ends. The CDR3 covers 15 residues. From germline, CDR1 is LGHNA and CDR2 YNFKEQ. In nucleotides, the CDR3 is TGTGCCAGCAGCCAGGGGGCCGGAGCCGGAAACACCATATATTTT. This codes for CASSQGAGAGNTIYF.

The chain joins TRBV7-2 to TRBJ2-5, with D uncertain. The germline CDR1 and CDR2 sequences are SGHTA and FQGNSA. V lost 3 bases, J lost 5 bases, and 10 bases lay in between. The CDR3 has 13 amino acids. CDR3 sequence (DNA): TGTGCCAGCAGCTTGAGTATTACGGAGACCCAGTACTTC. Its translation: CASSLSITETQYF.

This chain connects TRBV5-1 to TRBJ1-4; perhaps TRBD1 as D (5 bases). Germline CDR1 SGHRS, CDR2 YFSETQ. The V end was cut by 6 bases, the J end by 4 bases, with 16 bases between. The CDR3 is 15 amino acids. The CDR3 DNA is TGCGCCAGCACCCCCGGGACCCGGCTTAATGAAAAACTGTTTTTT. It is translated as CASTPGTRLNEKLFF. The whole variable domain, filled in from reference TRBV5-1 and TRBJ1-4, reads KAGVTQTPRYLIKTRGQQVTLSCSPISGHRSVSWYQQTPGQGLQFLFEYFSETQRNKGNFPGRFSGRQFSNSRSEMNVSTLELGDSALYLCASTPGTRLNEKLFFGSGTQLSVL.

V gene TRBV11-2 combines with J gene TRBJ2-7; maybe TRBD2 (6 bases). Trimming cost V 1 base and J 6 bases, with 10 bases left between them. The CDR3 runs 13 residues. Germline lookup yields CDR1 SGHAT and CDR2 FQNNGV. CDR3: CASSLAGVIEQYF. For the CDR3, the DNA is TGTGCCAGCAGCTTAGCGGGAGTAATCGAGCAGTACTTC. Looking up the rest from reference TRBV11-2 and TRBJ2-7 gives the full variable domain: EAGVAQSPRYKIIEKRQSVAFWCNPISGHATLYWYQQILGQGPKLLIQFQNNGVVDDSQLPKDRFSAERLKGVDSTLKIQPAKLEDSAVYLCASSLAGVIEQYFGPGTRLTVT.